A selection of T cell receptor beta chains follows, all from one sample in a study of stem cell transplantation in POMP-related autoinflammatory disease. The assay was immunoSEQ multiplex PCR, and TCRdb's table has in-frame clones only and misses some. This repertoire shows roughly 10,000 clones, approximately 86% found once; its top ten account for approximately 54%. The starting material was CD8+ T cells from PBMCs, obtained before stem cell transplantation. Receptors originate from a human donor with POMP-related autoinflammation and immune dysregulation (PRAID). CDR3s include the opening cysteine and the closing phenylalanine or tryptophan. D genes are given only for firm matches. Clone size is shown for a subset of rows, as once, few, many or a class of expanded clone.

TRBJ2-7 | NA | TRBD1 | TRBV13 | CASSPSGQELYEQYF | TGTGCCAGCAGCCCGTCAGGACAGGAACTCTACGAGCAGTACTTC
TRBJ1-4 | NA | NA | TRBV9 | CASSSSLGGANEKLFF | TGTGCCAGCAGCTCCTCCCTCGGGGGGGCTAATGAAAAACTGTTTTTT
TRBJ2-7 | NA | NA | TRBV6-1 | CAAGTQLSYEQYF | TGTGCAGCAGGGACTCAACTATCCTACGAGCAGTACTTC
TRBJ1-6 | NA | NA | TRBV7-9 | CASSPYGPPQAPLHF | TGTGCCAGCAGCCCTTATGGTCCCCCCCAGGCTCCCCTCCACTTT
TRBJ2-5 | NA | TRBD2 | TRBV13 | CASSRGLAGGIGETQYF | TGTGCCAGCAGCCGAGGACTAGCGGGGGGAATTGGGGAGACCCAGTACTTC
TRBJ2-7 | NA | NA | TRBV5-8 | CASSSDILGEQYF | TGTGCCAGCAGCTCTGACATTCTGGGGGAGCAGTACTTC
TRBJ2-5 | NA | NA | TRBV5-1 | CASSSWDSYQETQYF | TGCGCCAGCAGCTCCTGGGACTCGTACCAAGAGACCCAGTACTTC
TRBJ1-1 | NA | NA | TRBV10-3 | CAISEFKGKGSEAFF | TGTGCCATCAGTGAGTTCAAGGGTAAGGGATCTGAAGCTTTCTTT
TRBJ1-6 | NA | TRBD1 | TRBV4-2 | CASSQGQGFTNSPLHF | TGTGCCAGCAGCCAAGGACAGGGGTTTACTAATTCACCCCTCCACTTT
TRBJ2-1 | NA | TRBD2 | TRBV27 | CASRLSTSGRMENEQFF | TGTGCCAGCAGATTATCGACAAGCGGGAGAATGGAGAATGAGCAGTTCTTC
TRBJ2-3 | NA | NA | TRBV6-6 | CASSYSQTLTDTQYF | TGTGCCAGCAGTTACTCACAGACCCTCACAGATACGCAGTATTTT
TRBJ2-1 | NA | NA | TRBV19 | CASSIRHYNEQFF | TGTGCCAGTAGTATTCGACATTACAATGAGCAGTTCTTC
TRBJ2-7 | NA | TRBD2 | TRBV27 | CASSTSGRGEQYF | TGTGCCAGCAGTACTAGCGGGAGGGGAGAGCAGTACTTC
TRBJ2-2 | NA | TRBD1 | TRBV2 | CASSRLGQAGELFF | TGTGCCAGCAGTCGTCTCGGACAGGCCGGGGAGCTGTTTTTT
TRBJ1-3 | NA | NA | TRBV7-6 | CASSWDTDHSGNTIYF | TGTGCCAGCAGCTGGGACACGGACCACTCTGGAAACACCATATATTTT
TRBJ1-3 | NA | NA | TRBV9 | CASSVDGTSGNTIYF | TGTGCCAGCAGCGTAGACGGGACCTCTGGAAACACCATATATTTT
TRBJ2-7 | NA | TRBD1 | TRBV5-6 | CASSGRQGRFYEQYF | TGTGCCAGCAGCGGCCGACAGGGGCGGTTCTACGAGCAGTACTTC
TRBJ2-1 | NA | NA | TRBV27 | CASSLSLRGHEQFF | TGTGCCAGCAGTTTATCGTTGCGGGGACATGAGCAGTTCTTC
TRBJ1-5 | NA | TRBD1 | TRBV27 | CASSDRGGNQPQHF | TGTGCCAGCAGTGACAGGGGCGGCAATCAGCCCCAGCATTTT
TRBJ1-4 | few | NA | TRBV7-9 | CASSPVQGTNEKLFF | TGTGCCAGCAGCCCCGTACAGGGTACTAATGAAAAACTGTTTTTT
TRBJ1-2 | NA | NA | TRBV5-4 | CASSLAGLEGYTF | TGTGCCAGCAGCTTGGCTGGGCTGGAAGGCTACACCTTC
TRBJ2-2 | NA | TRBD1 | TRBV5-6 | CASSLQGSGELFF | TGTGCCAGCAGCCTACAGGGGAGCGGGGAGCTGTTTTTT
TRBJ2-1 | NA | NA | TRBV4-1 | CASSQGPSSYNEQFF | TGCGCCAGCAGCCAGGGGCCGAGCTCCTACAATGAGCAGTTCTTC
TRBJ1-6 | few | NA | TRBV19 | CASSIGGDKSPLHF | TGTGCCAGTAGTATAGGCGGGGATAAGTCACCCCTCCACTTT
TRBJ1-1 | NA | NA | TRBV18 | CASSPENRARNTEAFF | TGTGCCAGCTCACCGGAGAACAGGGCGAGAAACACTGAAGCTTTCTTT
TRBJ2-3 | NA | TRBD2 | TRBV5-1 | CASSSLAGDLTDTQYF | TGCGCCAGCAGCTCCCTAGCGGGGGACCTCACAGATACGCAGTATTTT
TRBJ2-7 | NA | NA | TRBV19 | CASSAGTLNSYEQYF | TGTGCCAGTAGTGCCGGGACACTAAACTCCTACGAGCAGTACTTC
TRBJ1-1 | NA | NA | TRBV5-8 | CASSLAGTNTEAFF | TGTGCCAGCAGCTTGGCCGGGACGAACACTGAAGCTTTCTTT
TRBJ2-1 | NA | TRBD2 | TRBV7-7 | CASSPWGLAGGPNYEQFF | TGTGCTAGCAGCCCGTGGGGACTAGCGGGAGGGCCCAACTATGAGCAGTTCTTC
TRBJ2-2 | NA | NA | TRBV27 | CASRWRALTGELFF | TGTGCCAGCCGCTGGAGGGCTTTAACGGGGGAGCTGTTTTTT
TRBJ1-1 | NA | TRBD1 | TRBV5-4 | CASSGRTGGRTEAFF | TGTGCCAGCAGCGGGAGGACAGGGGGACGGACTGAAGCTTTCTTT
TRBJ2-1 | once | NA | TRBV5-5 | CASRSLVGGAKYNEQFF | TGTGCCAGCCGGTCACTGGTCGGGGGCGCTAAGTACAATGAGCAGTTCTTC
TRBJ2-7 | NA | NA | TRBV7-9 | CASSPLGSYEQYF | TGTGCCAGCAGCCCCCTCGGCTCCTACGAGCAGTACTTC
TRBJ1-2 | NA | TRBD1 | TRBV19 | CASRQGAVYGYTF | TGTGCCAGTAGACAGGGGGCGGTCTATGGCTACACCTTC
TRBJ2-7 | NA | NA | TRBV6-4 | CASSDIGSNSYEQYF | TGTGCCAGCAGTGATATCGGGAGTAACTCCTACGAGCAGTACTTC
TRBJ2-7 | NA | TRBD1 | TRBV28 | CASSLWRTGSYEQYF | TGTGCCAGCAGTTTATGGAGGACAGGCTCCTACGAGCAGTACTTC
TRBJ2-1 | NA | NA | TRBV28 | CASSSLGDPNEQFF | TGTGCCAGCAGTTCGCTAGGGGACCCCAATGAGCAGTTCTTC